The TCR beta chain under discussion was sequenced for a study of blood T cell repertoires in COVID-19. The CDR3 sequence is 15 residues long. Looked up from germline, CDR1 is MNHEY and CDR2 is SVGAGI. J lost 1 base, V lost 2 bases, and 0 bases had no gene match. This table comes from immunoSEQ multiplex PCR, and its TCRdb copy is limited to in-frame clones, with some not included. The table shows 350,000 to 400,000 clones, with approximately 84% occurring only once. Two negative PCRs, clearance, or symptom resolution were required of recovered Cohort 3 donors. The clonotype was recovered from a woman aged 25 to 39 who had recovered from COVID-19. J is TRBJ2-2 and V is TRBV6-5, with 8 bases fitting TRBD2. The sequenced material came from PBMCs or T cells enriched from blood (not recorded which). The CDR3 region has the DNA TGTGCCAGCAGTTACGCGGGGGGGAACACCGGGGAGCTGTTTTTT. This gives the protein CASSYAGGNTGELFF.